Given below is one TCR beta chain in context. Germline V gives CDR1 SGHRS, CDR2 YFSETQ. The V end lost 4 bases, the J end lost 1 base, and 11 bases lay between the germline ends. The CDR3 consists of 14 residues. The data stem from a study of blood T cell repertoires in COVID-19. Some clones are missing from TCRdb's copy, which holds only in-frame ones; the method was immunoSEQ multiplex PCR. The sample includes about 370,000 clones, 80% to 90% of them seen just once. Material for sequencing was PBMCs or T cells enriched from blood (not recorded which). The receptor was isolated from a man younger than 30 who had recovered from COVID-19. The V gene is TRBV5-1, the J gene TRBJ1-1; D call uncertain. The CDR3 DNA follows: TGCGCCAGCAGCCCACAAACAGCGAACACTGAAGCTTTCTTT. It translates to CASSPQTANTEAFF.